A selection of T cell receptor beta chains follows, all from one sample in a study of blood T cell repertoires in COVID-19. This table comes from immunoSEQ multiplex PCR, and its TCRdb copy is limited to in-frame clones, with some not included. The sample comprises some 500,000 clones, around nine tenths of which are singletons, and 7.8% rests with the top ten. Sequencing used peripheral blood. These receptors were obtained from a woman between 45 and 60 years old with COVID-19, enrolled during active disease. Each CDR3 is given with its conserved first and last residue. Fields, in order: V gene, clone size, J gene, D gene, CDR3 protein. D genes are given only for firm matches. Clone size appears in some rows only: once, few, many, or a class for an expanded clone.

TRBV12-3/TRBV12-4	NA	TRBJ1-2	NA	CASVPGSMAGYTF
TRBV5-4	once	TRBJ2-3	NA	CASSGHLKTPDTQYF
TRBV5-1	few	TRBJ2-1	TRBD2	CASSLFILAGGTYNEQFF
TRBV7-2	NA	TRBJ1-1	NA	CASSLDGPRRTFF
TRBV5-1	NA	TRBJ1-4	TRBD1	CASSPTGGREKLFF
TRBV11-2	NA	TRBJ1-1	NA	CASSPPGVYTEAFF
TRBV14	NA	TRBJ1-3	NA	CASSQSNSGNTIYF
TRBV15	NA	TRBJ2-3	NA	CATSRAGSTDTQYF
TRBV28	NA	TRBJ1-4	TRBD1	CATDSQGKDEKLFF
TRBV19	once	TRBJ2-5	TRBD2	CASARASGGALETQYF
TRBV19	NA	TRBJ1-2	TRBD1	CASLQGPHTGYTF
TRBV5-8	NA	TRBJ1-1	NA	CASSLGGNGVAFF
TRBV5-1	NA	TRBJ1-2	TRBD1	CASSLEQGEVNGYTF
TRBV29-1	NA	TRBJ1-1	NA	CSVVPGTEAFF
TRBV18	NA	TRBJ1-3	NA	CASSDGQSGNTIYF
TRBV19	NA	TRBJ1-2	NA	CASSIGTGRTHYTF
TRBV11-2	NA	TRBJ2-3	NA	CASSPDWMSGDTQYF
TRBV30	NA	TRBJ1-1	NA	CAWTSDLDTEAFF
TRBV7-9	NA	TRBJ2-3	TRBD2	CASSRLAGEDTQYF
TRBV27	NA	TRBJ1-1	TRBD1	CASSTPTGGVGTEAFF
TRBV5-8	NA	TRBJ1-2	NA	CASSAGLGGYTF
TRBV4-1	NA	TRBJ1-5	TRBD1	CASSPTGNNQPQHF
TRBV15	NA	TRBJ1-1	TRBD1	CATSGDSWNTEAFF